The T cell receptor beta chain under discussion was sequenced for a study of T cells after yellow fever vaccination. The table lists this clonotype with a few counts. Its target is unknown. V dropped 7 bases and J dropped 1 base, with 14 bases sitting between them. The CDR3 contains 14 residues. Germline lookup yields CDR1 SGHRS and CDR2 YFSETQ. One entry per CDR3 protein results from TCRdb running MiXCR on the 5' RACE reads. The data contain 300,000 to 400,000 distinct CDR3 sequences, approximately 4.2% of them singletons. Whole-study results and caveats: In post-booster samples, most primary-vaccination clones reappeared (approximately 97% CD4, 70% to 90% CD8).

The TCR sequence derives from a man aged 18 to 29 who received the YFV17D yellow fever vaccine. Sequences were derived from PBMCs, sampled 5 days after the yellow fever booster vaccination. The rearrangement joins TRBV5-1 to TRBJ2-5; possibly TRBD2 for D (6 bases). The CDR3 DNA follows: TGCGCCAGCCAGCCGCGGGGAAGCCAAGAGACCCAGTACTTC. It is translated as CASQPRGSQETQYF.